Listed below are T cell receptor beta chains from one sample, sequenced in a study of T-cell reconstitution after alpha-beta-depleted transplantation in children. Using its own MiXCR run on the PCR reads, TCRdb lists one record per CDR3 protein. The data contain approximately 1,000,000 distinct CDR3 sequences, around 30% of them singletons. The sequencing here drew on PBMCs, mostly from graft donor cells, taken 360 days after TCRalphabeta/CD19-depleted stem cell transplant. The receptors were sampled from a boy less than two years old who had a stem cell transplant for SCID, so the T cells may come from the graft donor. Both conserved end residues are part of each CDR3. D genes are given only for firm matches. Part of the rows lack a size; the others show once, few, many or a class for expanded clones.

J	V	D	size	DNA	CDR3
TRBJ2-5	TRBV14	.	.	TGTGCCAGCAGCCATTCAGGGTACCAAGAGACCCAGTACTTC	CASSHSGYQETQYF
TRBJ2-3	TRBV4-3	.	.	TGCGCCAGCAGCCCCGATGGTTTCGGGGATACGCAGTATTTT	CASSPDGFGDTQYF
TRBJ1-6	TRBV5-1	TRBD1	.	TGCGCCAGCAGCTACAGGGGAGATAATTCACCCCTCCACTTT	CASSYRGDNSPLHF
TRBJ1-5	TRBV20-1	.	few	TGCAGTGCTAGCCAGGGACTGGGGTATAGCAATCAGCCCCAGCATTTT	CSASQGLGYSNQPQHF
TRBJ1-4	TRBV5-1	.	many	TGCGCCAGCAGCTTCTATCTCGGACAGATTGATGAAAAACTGTTTTTT	CASSFYLGQIDEKLFF
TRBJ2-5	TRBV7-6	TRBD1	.	TGTGCCAGCAGCTATATCGGGACAGTCCAAGAGACCCAGTACTTC	CASSYIGTVQETQYF
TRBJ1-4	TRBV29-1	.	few	TGCAGCGTTGGAGCTACTCCAAGAGAAAAACTGTTTTTT	CSVGATPREKLFF
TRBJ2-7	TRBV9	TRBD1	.	TGTGCCAGCAGCGGACAGGGGGTGGGTGTCGAGCAGTACTTC	CASSGQGVGVEQYF
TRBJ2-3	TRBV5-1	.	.	TGCGCCAGCACCACCGGCACAGATACGCAGTATTTT	CASTTGTDTQYF
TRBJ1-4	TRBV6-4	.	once	TGTGCCAGCAGTGTCACCGCAACTAATGAAAAACTGTTTTTT	CASSVTATNEKLFF
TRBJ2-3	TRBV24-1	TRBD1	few	TGTGCCACCAGTGATTCCGGGACAGGGGATCTGGATACGCAGTATTTT	CATSDSGTGDLDTQYF
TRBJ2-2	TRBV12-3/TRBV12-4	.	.	TGTGCCAGCAGTTTTTTCCCGGGGGAGCTGTTTTTT	CASSFFPGELFF
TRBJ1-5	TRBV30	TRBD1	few	TGTGCCTGGAGTGACCGGGGACAGGGATATCAGCCCCAGCATTTT	CAWSDRGQGYQPQHF
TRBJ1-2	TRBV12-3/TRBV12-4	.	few	TGTGCCAGCAGTTTGGTGGCAGGGGTTGCCTATGGCTACACCTTC	CASSLVAGVAYGYTF
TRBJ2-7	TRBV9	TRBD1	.	TGTGCCAGCAGCGTAGAGCCCCGGACAGGGACCTACGAGCAGTACTTC	CASSVEPRTGTYEQYF
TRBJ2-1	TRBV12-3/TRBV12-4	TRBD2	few	TGTGCCAGCAGTCCAGCGGGGGGGCCTCACAATGAGCAGTTCTTC	CASSPAGGPHNEQFF
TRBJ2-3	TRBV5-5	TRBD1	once	TGTGCCAGCAGCTTGCCCCCCCAGGGGGCGCCTACAGATACGCAGTATTTT	CASSLPPQGAPTDTQYF
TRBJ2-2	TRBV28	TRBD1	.	TGTGCCAGCAGATTAAGACAGGGGGGAACCGGGGAGCTGTTTTTT	CASRLRQGGTGELFF
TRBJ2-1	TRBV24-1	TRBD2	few	TGTGCCACCAGTGATCCTGGACTAGCGGGGTCGGCATACAATGAGCAGTTCTTC	CATSDPGLAGSAYNEQFF
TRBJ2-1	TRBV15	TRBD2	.	TGTGCCACCAGCAGAGATCCCCCGGGACTAGCGGGGTCGGACAATGAGCAGTTCTTC	CATSRDPPGLAGSDNEQFF
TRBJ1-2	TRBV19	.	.	TGTGCCAGTAGTATCGGACGGTTCTATGGCTACACCTTC	CASSIGRFYGYTF
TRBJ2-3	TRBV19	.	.	TGTGCCAGTAGTTCTAGGGGCGGAAAAACAGATACGCAGTATTTT	CASSSRGGKTDTQYF
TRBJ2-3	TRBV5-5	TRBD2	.	TGTGCCAGCAGCAGGCGGGGGGGCTGGGGAGATACGCAGTATTTT	CASSRRGGWGDTQYF
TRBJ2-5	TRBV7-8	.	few	TGTGCCAGCAGCGGGGAGTCCGCGGGAAGGAAAGAGACCCAGTACTTC	CASSGESAGRKETQYF
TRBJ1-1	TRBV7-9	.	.	TGTGCCAGCAGCTGGGAGGGTCGGGTGGCTTTCTTT	CASSWEGRVAFF
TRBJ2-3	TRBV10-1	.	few	TGCGCCAGCAGTGATTCCGGGGCCGATACGCAGTATTTT	CASSDSGADTQYF
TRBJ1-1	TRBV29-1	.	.	TGCAGCGCCCGCTGGCAGGGGATAAGAAACACTGAAGCTTTCTTT	CSARWQGIRNTEAFF
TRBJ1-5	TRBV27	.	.	TGTGCCAGCAGTTTAAGTCGGGTTCGCGGCTCAAATCAGCCCCAGCATTTT	CASSLSRVRGSNQPQHF
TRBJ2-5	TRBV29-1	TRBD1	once	TGCAGCGTTCGCCGGGACAGCTTTCGAACCCAGTACTTC	CSVRRDSFRTQYF
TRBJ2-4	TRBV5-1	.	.	TGCGCCAGCAGCCTTTCGACAGGCGTGATAGCCAAAAACATTCAGTACTTC	CASSLSTGVIAKNIQYF
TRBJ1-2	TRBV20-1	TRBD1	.	TGCAGTGCGCGGGACAGGGTCCCCTATGGCTACACCTTC	CSARDRVPYGYTF
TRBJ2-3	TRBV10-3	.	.	TGTGCCATCAGTCGTCGGGCGGATACGCAGTATTTT	CAISRRADTQYF
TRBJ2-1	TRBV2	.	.	TGTGCCAGCAGTGCCCCATGGGTGCGCTCCTACAATGAGCAGTTCTTC	CASSAPWVRSYNEQFF
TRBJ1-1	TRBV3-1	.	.	TGTGCCAGCAGCCAAAGGGGGACATTCCTGAACACTGAAGCTTTCTTT	CASSQRGTFLNTEAFF
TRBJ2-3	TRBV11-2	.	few	TGTGCCAGCAGCTTAGTCTGGCCCTCGGCAGATACGCAGTATTTT	CASSLVWPSADTQYF
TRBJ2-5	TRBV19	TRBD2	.	TGTGCCACCAGCGGGAGCATCATCCAAGAGACCCAGTACTTC	CATSGSIIQETQYF
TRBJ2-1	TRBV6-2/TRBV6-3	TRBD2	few	TGTGCCAGCAGCCGAGGAGGACTAGCGGGTGTCAGCTCCTACAATGAGCAGTTCTTC	CASSRGGLAGVSSYNEQFF
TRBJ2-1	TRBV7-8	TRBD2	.	TGTGCCAGCAGCTATATGAACCGACTAGCGGGAATCAATGAGCAGTTCTTC	CASSYMNRLAGINEQFF
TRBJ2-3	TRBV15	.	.	TGTGCCACCAGCAAAGGACAGATCACAGATACGCAGTATTTT	CATSKGQITDTQYF
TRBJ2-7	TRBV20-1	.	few	TGCAGTGCTAGAGACGGGACATCCTACGAGCAGTACTTC	CSARDGTSYEQYF
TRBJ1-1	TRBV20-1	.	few	TGCAGTGCTAACGGGGACCTTGAAGCTTTCTTT	CSANGDLEAFF
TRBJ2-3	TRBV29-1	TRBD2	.	TGCAGCGTTGAAATTGGGCTAGCGGGCCTCACAGATACGCAGTATTTT	CSVEIGLAGLTDTQYF
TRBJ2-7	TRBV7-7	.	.	TGTGCCAGCAGCTTAGGAAAACAGGGAAAGTCCTACGAGCAGTACTTC	CASSLGKQGKSYEQYF
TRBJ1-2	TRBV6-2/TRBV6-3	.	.	TGTGCCAGCAGTTACTCAGGAAGTCATGGCTACACCTTC	CASSYSGSHGYTF
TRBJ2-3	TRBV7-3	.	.	TGTGCCAGCAGCTTATTCTTCGGGCGGTCTATAGATACGCAGTATTTT	CASSLFFGRSIDTQYF
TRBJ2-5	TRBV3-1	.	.	TGTGCCATCTGGTCTTTGTCGGAGACCCAGTACTTC	CAIWSLSETQYF
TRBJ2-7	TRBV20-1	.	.	TGCAGTGCTAGAGGGGTAGGACTCTCCTACGAGCAGTACTTC	CSARGVGLSYEQYF
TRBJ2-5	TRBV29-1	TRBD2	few	TGCAGCGTTGAAGATCTTCGGCTAGCGGGGCGCCAAGAGACCCAGTACTTC	CSVEDLRLAGRQETQYF
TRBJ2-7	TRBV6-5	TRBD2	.	TGTGCCAGCAGTTACTCGTCCCTAGCGGGGGGCAGCTCCTACGAGCAGTACTTC	CASSYSSLAGGSSYEQYF
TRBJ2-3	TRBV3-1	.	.	TGTGCCAGCAGCCCCCACGGAATAAGCACAGATACGCAGTATTTT	CASSPHGISTDTQYF
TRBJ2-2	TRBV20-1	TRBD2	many	TGCAGTGCTAAAAGACTAGCGGCGGACACCGGGGAGCTGTTTTTT	CSAKRLAADTGELFF
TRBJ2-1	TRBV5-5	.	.	TGTGCCAGCAGCTTGAGGCTCATTTCGGGGTACAATGAGCAGTTCTTC	CASSLRLISGYNEQFF
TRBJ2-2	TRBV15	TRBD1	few	TGTGCCACACCCGGGACAGGGACCGGGGAGCTGTTTTTT	CATPGTGTGELFF